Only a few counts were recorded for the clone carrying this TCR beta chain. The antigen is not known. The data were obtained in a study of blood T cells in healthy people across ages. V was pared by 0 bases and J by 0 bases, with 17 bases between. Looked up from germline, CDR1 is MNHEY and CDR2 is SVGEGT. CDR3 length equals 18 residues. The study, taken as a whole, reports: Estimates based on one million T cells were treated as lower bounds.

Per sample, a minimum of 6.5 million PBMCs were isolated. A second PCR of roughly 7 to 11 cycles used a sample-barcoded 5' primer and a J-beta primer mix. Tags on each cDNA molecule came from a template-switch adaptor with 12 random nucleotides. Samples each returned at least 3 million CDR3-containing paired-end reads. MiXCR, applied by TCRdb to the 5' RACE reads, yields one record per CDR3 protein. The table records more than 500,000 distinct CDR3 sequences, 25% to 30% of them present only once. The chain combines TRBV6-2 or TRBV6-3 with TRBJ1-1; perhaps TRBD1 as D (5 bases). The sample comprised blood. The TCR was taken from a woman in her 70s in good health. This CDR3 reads CASSYSLGGGYMNTEAFF. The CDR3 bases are TGTGCCAGCAGTTACTCACTCGGGGGTGGGTACATGAACACTGAAGCTTTCTTT.